This is a list of T cell receptor beta chains from one sample in a study of cytomegalovirus exposure and HLA in healthy donors. Generated by immunoSEQ multiplex PCR, the TCRdb table keeps only in-frame clones and is missing some. The repertoire holds fewer than 120,000 clones, about three quarters seen once, with 1.3% in the top ten. Sequencing input: PBMCs. The receptors were gathered from a woman in her twenties or thirties in good health and CMV-seronegative. CDR3s include the opening cysteine and the closing phenylalanine or tryptophan. The order of the fields is clone size, J gene, V gene, D gene, CDR3 protein, CDR3 DNA. A D gene is named only where the DNA matches it firmly. Size tells how often a clone was seen (once, few, many) or the class of an expanded clone, and some rows leave it out.

NA,TRBJ1-2,TRBV7-9,TRBD1,CASSLNRGTHGYTF,TGTGCCAGCAGCTTAAACAGGGGAACTCATGGCTACACCTTC
NA,TRBJ1-5,TRBV4-2,TRBD1,CASSQAMGTAKQPQHF,TGTGCCAGCAGCCAAGCCATGGGGACAGCAAAACAGCCCCAGCATTTT
NA,TRBJ1-5,TRBV7-2,NA,CASSLETGLSNQPQHF,TGTGCCAGCAGCTTAGAAACAGGTTTAAGCAATCAGCCCCAGCATTTT
NA,TRBJ2-5,TRBV5-5,NA,CASSSTVWETQYF,TGTGCCAGCAGCTCGACAGTATGGGAGACCCAGTACTTC
NA,TRBJ2-1,TRBV5-4,TRBD1,CASSWRDRLSSYNEQFF,TGTGCCAGCAGCTGGAGGGACAGGCTGAGCTCCTACAATGAGCAGTTCTTC
NA,TRBJ1-6,TRBV4-2,NA,CASSQVASENSPLHF,TGTGCCAGCAGCCAAGTAGCCTCGGAAAATTCACCCCTCCACTTT
NA,TRBJ1-5,TRBV6-5,NA,CATSPGYSNQPQHF,TGTGCCACCTCCCCGGGTTATAGCAATCAGCCCCAGCATTTT
few,TRBJ1-1,TRBV6-5,NA,CASSYSQGEAFF,TGTGCCAGCAGTTACAGTCAGGGAGAAGCTTTCTTT
NA,TRBJ2-7,TRBV28,NA,CASSLYGVGAEQYF,TGTGCCAGCAGTTTATATGGGGTAGGGGCCGAGCAGTACTTC
NA,TRBJ2-1,TRBV6-4,TRBD2,CASRRTSGGANPSGEQFF,TGTGCCAGCAGGCGGACTAGCGGGGGGGCTAACCCTTCGGGTGAGCAGTTCTTC
NA,TRBJ1-2,TRBV28,NA,CASSSHSPYGYTF,TGTGCCAGCAGTTCCCACAGCCCCTATGGCTACACCTTC
NA,TRBJ2-1,TRBV2,TRBD2,CASSIYSTSVYNEQFF,TGTGCCAGCAGTATCTACTCGACTAGCGTTTACAATGAGCAGTTCTTC
NA,TRBJ2-7,TRBV4-3,NA,CASSRGHASTYEQYF,TGCGCCAGCAGCCGCGGACACGCGTCGACCTACGAGCAGTACTTC
NA,TRBJ2-7,TRBV19,NA,CAGSIGLSYEQYF,TGTGCCGGTAGTATCGGTCTTTCCTACGAGCAGTACTTC
NA,TRBJ2-5,TRBV30,TRBD1,CAWSVDRGRETQYF,TGTGCCTGGAGTGTGGACAGGGGAAGAGAGACCCAGTACTTC
NA,TRBJ1-2,TRBV30,TRBD1,CAWTLDRVRGYTF,TGTGCCTGGACCCTCGACAGGGTTCGGGGCTACACCTTC